The T cell receptor beta chain described here comes from a study of T cell responses to AZD1222 COVID-19 vaccine. Study-level findings and limits: Seropositive status at baseline applied to only a handful of AZD1222 recipients. In a largely white British group with more females than males, clonal diversity was possibly underestimated. Spike-specific TCR repertoires showed rising breadth and depth after two AZD1222 doses.

CDR1 is MNHNS and CDR2 is SASEGT in the germline V gene. Between the trimmed V and J ends, which lost 4 bases and 0 bases, there was a span of 15 bases. The CDR3 is made up of 16 amino acids. Profiling relied on immunoSEQ multiplex PCR, and the TCRdb table lists in-frame clones only, not all of them. The table has approximately 150,000 clones, around 85% seen once. The sample holds one count of this clone. No antigen is known for it. The sample here was peripheral blood, taken 28 days after the second AZD1222 dose. The TCR comes from an adult who received the AZD1222 COVID-19 vaccine. The gene calls are TRBV6-1 and TRBJ2-5; TRBD1 is a possible D gene (6 bases). The CDR3 nucleotides are TGTGCCAGCAGTGCCGAATCAGGGGCCCACCAAGAGACCCAGTACTTC. Translation: CASSAESGAHQETQYF.